The 17 T cell receptor beta chains in this list originate from one sample, sequenced in a study of response to subunit inactivated influenza vaccine. TCRdb processed the RT-PCR reads anew with MiXCR; each CDR3 protein has one entry. The sample holds more than 450,000 distinct CDR3 sequences; 11% are singletons and the top ten take roughly 11%. The data also belong to a second study, concerning T cells expressing NK-cell markers. Per that paper: In generating TCR beta cDNA, 5'RACE template switching with UMIs was used.

This material consisted of PBMCs from blood, taken on the day of vaccination. These receptors originate from a man between 45 and 60 years old who received an inactivated influenza vaccine.

This chain links TRBV12-3 or TRBV12-4 with TRBJ2-7, with 9 bases identical to TRBD2. The CDR3 totals 18 residues. V lost 5 bases, J lost 5 bases, and 19 bases stayed unmatched. In nucleotides, the CDR3 is TGTGCCAGCAGTCCCAGGGTTTCACGGCGGGAGGGCCCGAACGAGCAGTACTTC. Translated, it gives CASSPRVSRREGPNEQYF.

This clonotype was observed a handful of times. V is TRBV12-3 or TRBV12-4 and J is TRBJ2-3; possibly TRBD1 for D (5 bases). Trimming stripped 5 bases from V and 6 bases from J, with 12 bases between. CDR3 length: 13 residues. The chain's CDR3 is CASSRQRWDTQYF. CDR3 DNA sequence: TGTGCCAGCAGTAGACAGCGTTGGGATACGCAGTATTTT.

This clonotype has a count of ten or more. This chain links TRBV29-1 with TRBJ1-3; no firm D call. The V and J ends lost 6 bases and 4 bases respectively, with 7 bases between them. Germline CDR1 and CDR2: SQVTM and ANQGSEA. The CDR3 is made up of 11 amino acids. The CDR3 loop is CSVQQGNTIYF. The DNA of the CDR3 is TGCAGCGTCCAACAGGGAAACACCATATATTTT.

Ten or more counts support this clonotype. The rearrangement joins TRBV4-3 to TRBJ2-3; a possible D gene is TRBD2 (6 bases). Looked up from germline, CDR1 is LGHNA and CDR2 is YSLEER. The CDR3 loop spans 16 amino acids. Trimming removed 3 bases at V and 0 bases at J, with 13 bases between. CDR3 sequence (DNA): TGCGCCAGCAGCCAGAACCAGGGAGGAAGCACAGATACGCAGTATTTT. Translated: CASSQNQGGSTDTQYF.

The chain has TRBV4-3 and TRBJ1-1, with 7 positions matching TRBD1. Unmatched junction bases numbered 8, after V lost 6 bases and J lost 4 bases. Germline CDR1 is LGHNA and CDR2 is YSLEER. The CDR3 loop spans 14 amino acids. CDR3 residues: CASRSGGAGTEAFF. The CDR3 DNA follows: TGCGCCAGCAGATCAGGGGGTGCCGGCACTGAAGCTTTCTTT.

In this sample, this clonotype turned up a few times. The CDR3 sequence is CASSLEAGASPIQFF. The CDR3 region has the DNA TGTGCCAGCAGCTTAGAGGCAGGGGCCAGCCCTATTCAGTTCTTC. The gene calls are TRBV7-2 and TRBJ2-1; D perhaps matches TRBD1 (6 bases). Deletions cut 1 base from V and 13 bases from J, with 20 bases between. The CDR3 sequence is 15 residues long. Germline-derived CDR1 and CDR2 are SGHTA and FQGNSA.

A few counts support this clonotype. The chain carries TRBV3-1 and TRBJ1-1, with D unresolved. Germline CDR1 LGHDT, CDR2 YNNKEL (reference sequence). The CDR3 runs to 13 residues. V shed 5 bases and J shed 1 base, with 8 bases lying between them. The CDR3 is CASSTTENTEAFF. The DNA of the CDR3 is TGTGCCAGCAGCACTACAGAGAACACTGAAGCTTTCTTT.

This clonotype has ten or more counts. The gene calls are TRBV5-1 and TRBJ2-2; D not certain. The V gene lost 0 bases and the J gene lost 6 bases, with 6 bases spanning the gap. Germline V gives CDR1 SGHRS, CDR2 YFSETQ. The CDR3 loop spans 13 amino acids. CDR3 protein: CASSLEPAGELFF. Here the CDR3 DNA reads TGCGCCAGCAGCTTGGAGCCGGCCGGGGAGCTGTTTTTT.

The V gene is TRBV12-3 or TRBV12-4, the J gene TRBJ2-2, with no clear D. V dropped 6 bases and J dropped 7 bases, with 9 bases sitting between them. The CDR3 contains 12 residues. As DNA, the CDR3 is TGTGCCAGCAGGTTTGGAAACGGGGAGCTGTTTTTT. Amino acids: CASRFGNGELFF.

This clonotype has only a few counts. This chain uses TRBV7-9 with TRBJ2-3; possible D gene TRBD1, 5 bases. This CDR3 is 15 amino acids long. Germline lookup yields CDR1 SEHNR and CDR2 FQNEAQ (reference sequence). Trimming took 5 bases from V and 2 from J, leaving 14 bases between them. CDR3 nucleotide sequence: TGTGCCAGCAGCGGGCAGGGCCAAACCACAGATACGCAGTATTTT. Translating it yields CASSGQGQTTDTQYF.

This chain connects TRBV18 to TRBJ2-1, with TRBD2 matching 9 bases. CDR3 length equals 17 residues. The junction had 12 bases not matched to a gene; V was cut back by 0 bases and J by 9 bases. Per the germline V gene, CDR1 is KGHSH and CDR2 is LQKENI. CDR3 amino acids: CASSPPNSAGGPGEQFF. The CDR3 coding sequence is TGTGCCAGCTCACCACCGAACTCGGCGGGAGGGCCGGGTGAGCAGTTCTTC.

This clonotype was found a few times. The V and J genes are TRBV12-3 or TRBV12-4 and TRBJ1-6; D unclear. The V and J ends lost 3 bases and 0 bases respectively, with 15 bases between them. The CDR3 contains 18 residues. CDR3 bases: TGTGCCAGCAGTTTCGGCAGACCTGAGAGCTCCTATAATTCACCCCTCCACTTT. Translated, it gives CASSFGRPESSYNSPLHF.

This clonotype has just a few counts. The CDR3 DNA follows: TGCAGCGTTGCCAGGGGATCAGATACGCAGTATTTT. Amino acid sequence: CSVARGSDTQYF. The chain has TRBV29-1 and TRBJ2-3; possible D gene TRBD1, 6 bases. CDR3 length equals 12 residues. Germline assignment: CDR1 SQVTM and CDR2 ANQGSEA. V dropped 4 bases and J dropped 4 bases, with 9 bases sitting between them.

This chain connects TRBV11-2 to TRBJ2-7; TRBD2 might be the D (6 bases). The length of the CDR3 is 19 residues. The germline CDR1 and CDR2 sequences are SGHAT and FQNNGV. V lost 3 bases and J 5 bases, leaving 29 bases between the germline ends. CDR3 sequence reads: CASSFFFVAGPPTSDEQYF. The DNA for the CDR3 is TGTGCCAGCAGCTTTTTCTTCGTGGCGGGGCCCCCAACCAGCGACGAGCAGTACTTC.

This chain joins TRBV5-1 and TRBJ2-7; 11 nucleotides line up with TRBD1. Germline V CDR1 and CDR2: SGHRS, YFSETQ. The CDR3 has 16 residues. V trimming: 4 bases; J trimming: 5 bases; junction bases outside the gene matches: 11. CDR3 DNA sequence: TGCGCCAGCAGCAAAGGACAGGGGGCGGTTGATCACGAGCAGTACTTC. Amino acids: CASSKGQGAVDHEQYF.

J is TRBJ1-3 and V is TRBV9; D uncertain. Trimming cost V 6 bases and J 2 bases, with 12 bases left between them. The germline V gene encodes CDR1 SGDLS and CDR2 YYNGEE. This CDR3 comprises 14 residues. As DNA, the CDR3 is TGTGCCAGCACCCCAGTCCAGGCTGGAAACACCATATATTTT. Residues: CASTPVQAGNTIYF. Full variable domain (missing parts from reference TRBV9 and TRBJ1-3): DSGVTQTPKHLITATGQRVTLRCSPRSGDLSVYWYQQSLDQGLQFLIQYYNGEERAKGNILERFSAQQFPDLHSELNLSSLELGDSALYFCASTPVQAGNTIYFGEGSWLTVV.

This clonotype was seen more than once but under ten times. The chain recombines TRBV7-2 with TRBJ2-5; the D gene is possibly TRBD1 (5 bases). V lost 6 bases and J 6 bases, leaving 17 bases between the germline ends. CDR1 and CDR2 from the germline V gene are SGHTA and FQGNSA. CDR3 length equals 14 residues. CDR3 sequence (DNA): TGTGCCAGCAGTCTGGGGCAGGTCGAAAAGACCCAGTACTTC. Protein: CASSLGQVEKTQYF.